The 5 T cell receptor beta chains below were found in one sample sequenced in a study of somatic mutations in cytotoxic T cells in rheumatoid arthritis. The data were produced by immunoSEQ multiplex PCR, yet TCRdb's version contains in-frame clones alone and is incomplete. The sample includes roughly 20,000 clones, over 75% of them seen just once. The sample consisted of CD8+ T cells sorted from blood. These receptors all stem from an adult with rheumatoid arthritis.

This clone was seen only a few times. CDR3 sequence reads: CASSVAGRDSYEQYF. DNA of the CDR3: TGTGCCAGCAGCGTAGCTGGCAGGGACTCCTACGAGCAGTACTTC. The chain employs TRBV9 and TRBJ2-7; TRBD1 might be the D (5 bases). Germline CDR1 and CDR2: SGDLS and YYNGEE. Between the trimmed V and J ends, which lost 0 bases and 0 bases, there was a span of 10 bases. There are 15 residues in the CDR3.

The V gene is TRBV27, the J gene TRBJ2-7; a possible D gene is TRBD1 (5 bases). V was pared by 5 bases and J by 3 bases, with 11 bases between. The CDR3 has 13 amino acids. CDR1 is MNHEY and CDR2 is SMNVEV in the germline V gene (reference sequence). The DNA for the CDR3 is TGTGCCAGCAGTCCAAGGACAAACTACGAGCAGTACTTC. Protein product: CASSPRTNYEQYF.

The CDR3 DNA reads TGTGCCAGCAGCTTACTAGCGGGGGCAGACACAGATACGCAGTATTTT. It codes for CASSLLAGADTDTQYF. The rearrangement uses TRBV7-2 and TRBJ2-3; 10 nucleotides line up with TRBD2. J was trimmed by 2 bases and V by 2 bases; bases with no gene match: 4. The CDR3 is 16 amino acids. Looked up from germline, CDR1 is SGHTA and CDR2 is FQGNSA. Supplemented by reference TRBV7-2 and TRBJ2-3, the full variable domain reads GAGVSQSPSNKVTEKGKDVELRCDPISGHTALYWYRQSLGQGLEFLIYFQGNSAPDKSGLPSDRFSAERTGGSVSTLTIQRTQQEDSAVYLCASSLLAGADTDTQYFGPGTRLTVL.

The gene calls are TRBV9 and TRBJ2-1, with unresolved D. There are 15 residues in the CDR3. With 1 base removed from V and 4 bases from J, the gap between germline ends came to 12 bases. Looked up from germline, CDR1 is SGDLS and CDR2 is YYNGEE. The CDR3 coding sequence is TGTGCCAGCAGCGTAACACTGTCCCCTTACAATGAGCAGTTCTTC. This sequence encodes CASSVTLSPYNEQFF.

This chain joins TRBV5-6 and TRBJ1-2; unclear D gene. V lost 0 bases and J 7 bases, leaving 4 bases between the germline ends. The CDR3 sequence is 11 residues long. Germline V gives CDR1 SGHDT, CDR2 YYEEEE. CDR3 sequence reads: CASSLGPGYTF. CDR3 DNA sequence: TGTGCCAGCAGCTTGGGACCTGGCTACACCTTC. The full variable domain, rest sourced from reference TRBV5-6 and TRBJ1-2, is DAGVTQSPTHLIKTRGQQVTLRCSPKSGHDTVSWYQQALGQGPQFIFQYYEEEERQRGNFPDRFSGHQFPNYSSELNVNALLLGDSALYLCASSLGPGYTFGSGTRLTVV.